The 31 T cell receptor beta chains reported below all come from one sample, sequenced in a study of regulatory T cells in long-lasting Graves disease. The sample's time point: persistent/refractory GD, antithyroid drugs over 5 years with positive TRAb. The TCR library was made from RNA that had been extracted from PBMCs in TRIzol. Relying on iRepertoire HTBI primers and Arm-PCR of CDR3 regions, the team built TCR beta libraries. Each CDR3 protein is one row after TCRdb ran MiXCR on the multiplex PCR reads. Of around 460,000 distinct CDR3 sequences listed, 20% to 25% are singletons. The material sequenced was peripheral blood mononuclear cells (PBMCs), taken when the disease was refractory, from a patient treated with antithyroid drugs. These receptors all stem from a female donor with Graves disease.

The V and J genes are TRBV5-1 and TRBJ2-2; 9 bases fit TRBD1. This CDR3 spans 15 amino acids. V gave up 6 bases and J gave up 5 bases; unmatched junction bases: 8. Germline V gives CDR1 SGHRS, CDR2 YFSETQ. CDR3 nucleotides: TGCGCCAGCACCGGGACAGGGAGAAAAACCGGGGAGCTGTTTTTT. Protein: CASTGTGRKTGELFF.

Only a few counts were recorded for this clonotype. The chain has TRBV6-5 and TRBJ2-6, with unresolved D. Trimming stripped 2 bases from V and 1 base from J, with 6 bases between. The germline V gene has CDR1 MNHEY and CDR2 SVGAGI. The CDR3 length is 15 residues. The CDR3 DNA reads TGTGCCAGCAGTTACGCGGAGTCTGGGGCCAACGTCCTGACTTTC. The encoded protein is CASSYAESGANVLTF.

This sequence joins TRBV7-2 and TRBJ2-1, with 10 bases aligning to TRBD2. Germline loops: CDR1 SGHTA, CDR2 FQGNSA. J lost 2 bases, V lost 5 bases, and 3 bases had no gene match. This CDR3 contains 15 residues. CDR3: CASSPAGGPYNEQFF. CDR3 DNA sequence: TGTGCCAGCAGCCCAGCGGGAGGGCCCTACAATGAGCAGTTCTTC.

This clonotype was observed a handful of times. This chain joins TRBV30 and TRBJ2-4; no firm D call. V was cut by 1 base and J by 1 base, with 5 bases left in between. This CDR3 spans 13 amino acids. Germline lookup yields CDR1 GTSNPN and CDR2 SVGIG (reference sequence). CDR3 in amino acids: CAWSGDAKNIQYF. CDR3 DNA: TGTGCCTGGAGTGGAGACGCCAAAAACATTCAGTACTTC.

The table lists this clonotype with a few counts. V gene TRBV30 combines with J gene TRBJ2-7; D tentatively fits TRBD1 or TRBD2 (5 bases each). Per the germline V gene, CDR1 is GTSNPN and CDR2 is SVGIG (reference sequence). This CDR3 region has 13 residues. The V gene lost 3 bases and the J gene lost 3 bases, with 12 bases spanning the gap. CDR3 sequence (DNA): TGTGCCTGGAGGGGGGACGCCAACTACGAGCAGTACTTC. It codes for CAWRGDANYEQYF.

This clonotype was picked up many times. This chain links TRBV3-1 with TRBJ1-6, with a tentative D call TRBD1 (5 bases). The V and J ends lost 1 base and 10 bases respectively, with 5 bases between them. Per the germline V gene, CDR1 is LGHDT and CDR2 is YNNKEL (reference sequence). The CDR3 is 12 residues long. The CDR3 here is CASSQAGSPLHF. CDR3 bases: TGTGCCAGCAGCCAAGCAGGGTCACCCCTCCACTTT.

The chain is built from TRBV4-2 and TRBJ2-5; the match to TRBD2 covers 12 bases. The DNA end is more similar to TRBJ2-7, so the J call may be wrong. This CDR3 spans 15 amino acids. The germline V gene encodes CDR1 LGHNA and CDR2 YNFKEQ. This chain's CDR3 is CASSQDTSGRYEQYF. CDR3 nucleotide sequence: TGTGCCAGCAGCCAAGATACTAGCGGGAGGTACGAGCAGTACTTC.

As regards this clonotype: This may stem from a read error, because a much larger clone lies one nucleotide away. J is TRBJ1-1 and V is TRBV6-9, with 7 positions matching TRBD1. Germline V CDR1 and CDR2: MNHGY, SVAAGI. CDR3 length equals 14 residues. The CDR3 here is CASSYTRGNTGAFF. CDR3 nucleotides: TGTGCCAGCAGTTACACCAGGGGGAACACTGGAGCTTTCTTT.

The rearrangement joins TRBV13 to TRBJ1-2; weak D call: TRBD1 (6 bases). The length of the CDR3 is 13 residues. Germline V gives CDR1 PRHDT, CDR2 FYEKMQ (reference sequence). Trimming took off 5 bases at V and 3 bases at J, with 10 bases between the two ends. The CDR3 region is CASSVQGYYGYTF. The CDR3 DNA sequence: TGTGCCAGCAGCGTTCAGGGGTACTATGGCTACACCTTC.

This clonotype was counted ten times or more. This chain links TRBV6-1 with TRBJ2-7; 8 bases map to TRBD2. With V trimmed by 6 bases and J by 3 bases, 7 bases remained unmatched. The CDR3 totals 14 residues. Germline-derived CDR1 and CDR2 are MNHNS and SASEGT. CDR3 loop: CASRSGLVGYEQYF. DNA of the CDR3: TGTGCCAGCAGATCGGGACTAGTCGGCTACGAGCAGTACTTC.

This clonotype was detected only a few times. The chain joins TRBV18 to TRBJ2-7; 7 nucleotides align to TRBD1. Germline-derived CDR1 and CDR2 are KGHSH and LQKENI. The CDR3 is 15 amino acids. J lost 3 bases, V lost 1 base, and 6 bases had no gene match. CDR3: CASSPRQGRGYEQYF. The CDR3 nucleotides read TGTGCCAGCTCACCACGACAGGGCCGGGGCTACGAGCAGTACTTC.

CDR3 bases: TGTGCCAGCAGCCCTATGGGCGGAGAGCAGTTCTTC. Protein sequence: CASSPMGGEQFF. This chain connects TRBV7-6 to TRBJ2-1, with no clear D. Trimming removed 5 bases from V and 10 bases from J, with 12 bases in between. This CDR3 has 12 residues. Germline values: CDR1 SGHVS, CDR2 FNYEAQ.

Details on this clonotype: This could be a read error, since a much larger clone is one nucleotide away. The chain combines TRBV12-3 or TRBV12-4 with TRBJ2-2; 7 positions match TRBD2. The CDR3 loop spans 16 amino acids. The CDR3 DNA is TGTGCCAGCAGTTCCCAGCTAGCGGCCGACACCGGGGAGCTGCTTTTT. This translates into CASSSQLAADTGELLF.

This clonotype was seen ten or more times. This chain links TRBV10-2 with TRBJ2-5; D might be TRBD2 (6 bases). The germline V and J ends were trimmed by 8 bases and 3 bases, with 19 bases remaining between them. The CDR3 sequence is 15 residues long. Looked up from germline, CDR1 is WSHSY and CDR2 is SAAADI. The CDR3 nucleotides read TGCGCCAGCGGGGTCTTTAAGGGCGGGAAAGAGACCCAGTACTTC. Translating gives CASGVFKGGKETQYF.

This clonotype came up many times. V is TRBV7-2 and J is TRBJ1-6; 7 nucleotides line up with TRBD1. The CDR3 length is 16 residues. Germline trimming cut 5 bases from V and 8 bases from J; bases unmatched to any gene: 12. Germline V gene lookup returns CDR1 SGHTA and CDR2 FQGNSA. Here the CDR3 DNA reads TGTGCCAGCAGCGACTCCGGGACAGAGAGGGATTCACCCCTCCACTTT. This gives the protein CASSDSGTERDSPLHF.

This clonotype was seen many times. The chain employs TRBV29-1 and TRBJ1-2; a possible D gene is TRBD1 (6 bases). The V end was cut by 7 bases, the J end by 4 bases, with 22 bases between. CDR1 and CDR2 (germline): SQVTM, ANQGSEA. The CDR3 length is 15 residues. The CDR3 is CSAPSPGQRGYGYTF. DNA of the CDR3: TGCAGCGCCCCTTCCCCGGGACAACGTGGCTATGGCTACACCTTC.

The rearrangement uses TRBV7-9 and TRBJ1-1; no definite D call. V gave up 6 bases and J gave up 5 bases, with 10 bases separating them. The CDR3 loop spans 12 amino acids. The germline V gene encodes CDR1 SEHNR and CDR2 FQNEAQ (reference sequence). In DNA form, the CDR3 reads TGTGCCAGCAGGGAACCGGAGACTGAAGCTTTCTTT. Encoded protein: CASREPETEAFF.

This clonotype was detected many times. The V gene is TRBV6-1, the J gene TRBJ1-4; D is uncertain. In germline, CDR1 is MNHNS, CDR2 SASEGT. Trimming took off 3 bases at V and 8 bases at J, with 13 bases between the two ends. CDR3 length: 14 amino acids. The CDR3 bases are TGTGCCAGCAGTGAGAGAAGCGTGGAGGAAAAACTGTTTTTT. Its translation is CASSERSVEEKLFF.

The CDR3 sequence: CASSRGTVDGYTF. CDR3 nucleotide sequence: TGTGCCAGCAGCCGCGGGACAGTAGATGGCTACACCTTC. The V and J genes are TRBV7-9 and TRBJ1-2, with 7 positions matching TRBD1. Germline V lookup: CDR1 SEHNR, CDR2 FQNEAQ (reference sequence). This CDR3 comprises 13 residues. J gave up 6 bases and V 5 bases, and 6 bases lay outside the gene matches. The full variable domain, rest sourced from reference TRBV7-9 and TRBJ1-2, is DTGVSQNPRHKITKRGQNVTFRCDPISEHNRLYWYRQTLGQGPEFLTYFQNEAQLEKSRLLSDRFSAERPKGSFSTLEIQRTEQGDSAMYLCASSRGTVDGYTFGSGTRLTVV.

The V and J genes are TRBV20-1 and TRBJ2-1, with a tentative D call TRBD1 (6 bases). Germline lookup yields CDR1 DFQATT and CDR2 SNEGSKA (reference sequence). The ends were cut back, 5 bases at V and 8 bases at J, with 10 bases in the middle. The CDR3 is 11 residues long. This chain's CDR3 is CSAEGVDEQFF. The CDR3, as DNA: TGCAGTGCTGAGGGGGTCGATGAGCAGTTCTTC.

The table lists this clonotype with many counts. The chain is built from TRBV28 and TRBJ1-1; the D is unclear. The CDR3 extends over 14 amino acids. V dropped 5 bases and J dropped 0 bases, with 10 bases sitting between them. The germline CDR1 and CDR2 sequences are MDHEN and SYDVKM. The CDR3, as DNA: TGTGCCAGCAGTATTGGAACCATGAACACTGAAGCTTTCTTT. Translating it yields CASSIGTMNTEAFF.

This clonotype was found many times. The chain combines TRBV29-1 with TRBJ1-1; TRBD1 matches 11 bases. V trimming: 6 bases; J trimming: 4 bases; junction bases outside the gene matches: 7. CDR3 size: 14 residues. From germline, CDR1 is SQVTM and CDR2 ANQGSEA. CDR3 amino acids: CSVTDRGQGTEAFF. CDR3 DNA: TGCAGCGTGACGGACAGGGGGCAAGGCACTGAAGCTTTCTTT.

The table lists this clonotype with many counts. The chain recombines TRBV28 with TRBJ2-5; 7 bases agree with TRBD2. Trimming took 3 bases from V and 0 from J; bases not matched to a gene: 4. The CDR3 spans 15 residues. Germline assignment: CDR1 MDHEN and CDR2 SYDVKM. In DNA, the CDR3 is TGTGCCAGCAGTTTTAGTCTAGCGGACCAAGAGACCCAGTACTTC. This translates into CASSFSLADQETQYF. The full variable domain, completed using reference TRBV28 and TRBJ2-5, is DVKVTQSSRYLVKRTGEKVFLECVQDMDHENMFWYRQDPGLGLRLIYFSYDVKMKEKGDIPEGYSVSREKKERFSLILESASTNQTSMYLCASSFSLADQETQYFGPGTRLLVL.

Regarding this clonotype: A much larger clone lies one base from this, so it may be a read error. J is TRBJ2-5 and V is TRBV7-2; TRBD2 matches 8 bases. Germline V gene data show CDR1 as SGHTA and CDR2 as FQGNSA. There are 14 residues in the CDR3. CDR3 DNA sequence: TGTGCCGGCAGCTTACCCAGCGGGGGAGAGACCCAGTACTTC. Translating gives CAGSLPSGGETQYF.

This clonotype has just a few counts. CDR3 protein: CASSLTSGRAWAGELFF. In DNA form, the CDR3 reads TGTGCCAGCAGCTTGACTAGCGGGAGGGCCTGGGCCGGGGAGCTGTTTTTT. V is TRBV11-3 and J is TRBJ2-2, with 14 bases identical to TRBD2. After removal of 3 bases from V and 6 bases from J, the junction contained 6 bases not matched to a gene. Germline V gives CDR1 SGHNT, CDR2 YENEEA. CDR3 length equals 17 residues.

In this sample, this clonotype turned up many times. The chain recombines TRBV12-3 or TRBV12-4 with TRBJ1-2, with 10 bases that match TRBD1. Losses at the gene ends were 7 bases for V and 4 bases for J; bases not matched to a gene: 6. CDR3 length: 14 amino acids. CDR3: CASTGTGDSYGYTF. The DNA for the CDR3 is TGTGCCAGCACCGGGACAGGGGATTCCTATGGCTACACCTTC.

This clonotype came up many times. This rearrangement joins TRBV6-2 or TRBV6-3 to TRBJ1-5; 8 nucleotides align to TRBD1. This CDR3 is 20 amino acids long. V shed 6 bases, J shed 5 bases, and the junction held 24 bases outside the gene matches. The germline CDR1 and CDR2 sequences are MNHEY and SVGEGT. Here the CDR3 reads CASRPDRGGWTFGEYQPQHF. For the CDR3, the DNA is TGTGCCAGCAGGCCCGACAGGGGAGGGTGGACGTTCGGGGAATATCAGCCCCAGCATTTT.

The genes are TRBV20-1 and TRBJ1-2; D is ambiguous. The CDR3 is made up of 11 amino acids. V gave up 6 bases and J gave up 8 bases, with 13 bases separating them. Germline V CDR1 and CDR2: DFQATT, SNEGSKA (reference sequence). CDR3: CSARTVPGYTF. The CDR3 region has the DNA TGCAGTGCACGGACCGTCCCGGGCTACACCTTC.

This clonotype was recorded a few times. The rearrangement links TRBV6-1 to TRBJ1-5, with no clear D. This CDR3 contains 13 residues. Trimming removed 7 bases from V and 10 bases from J, with 17 bases in between. The V gene's germline CDR1 is MNHNS and CDR2 SASEGT. CDR3 loop: CASTLQVILPQHF. In nucleotides, the CDR3 is TGTGCCAGCACCCTTCAGGTGATCTTACCCCAGCATTTT.

This clonotype was observed a few times. V is TRBV25-1 and J is TRBJ2-6; D unresolved. The V and J ends lost 7 bases and 4 bases respectively, with 11 bases between them. The CDR3 runs to 14 residues. Germline CDR1 reads MGHDK; CDR2 reads SYGVNS. CDR3 DNA sequence: TGTGCCAGCAAAGGGTTCTCGGGGGCCAACGTCCTGACTTTC. Protein: CASKGFSGANVLTF.

The V call is TRBV5-1, the J call TRBJ2-7; perhaps D is TRBD1 or TRBD2 (5 bases each). V was pared by 3 bases and J by 3 bases, with 22 bases between. Germline V lookup: CDR1 SGHRS, CDR2 YFSETQ. The CDR3 is 17 residues long. CDR3 amino acids: CASSYLGATRSLYEQYF. The CDR3, as DNA: TGCGCCAGCAGCTACCTCGGGGCAACTAGAAGCCTCTACGAGCAGTACTTC.